The rows below give T cell receptor beta chains drawn from one sample of a study of cytomegalovirus exposure and HLA in healthy donors. Libraries were prepared by immunoSEQ multiplex PCR; TCRdb keeps only in-frame clonotypes and omits some of them. Among 190,000 or so clones listed, over 80% were seen once. The material sequenced was PBMCs. The receptor source for this set is a man aged 45-60 years in good health and CMV-seronegative. The CDR3 runs from the conserved cysteine through the conserved F or W. A D gene is named only where the DNA matches it firmly. Only part of the rows carry a size: once, few, many, or a class if the clone is expanded.

j_call,cdr3_length,d_call,v_call,clone_size,cdr3_nt,cdr3_aa
TRBJ1-5,14,.,TRBV28,few,TGTGCCAGCAGTTTGGTCAGGGCCAATCAGCCCCAGCATTTT,CASSLVRANQPQHF
TRBJ2-1,17,.,TRBV7-2,few,TGTGCCAGCAGCTTAGTCAGGGGAAAAAACCTCGTCAATGAGCAGTTCTTC,CASSLVRGKNLVNEQFF
TRBJ1-6,15,TRBD1,TRBV28,.,TGTGCCAGCAGTTTAGGGGACAGGAGAAATTCACCCCTCCACTTT,CASSLGDRRNSPLHF
TRBJ1-4,14,TRBD1,TRBV7-2,.,TGTGCCAGCAGCGTAGGACAGGGGTTGGAAAAACTGTTTTTT,CASSVGQGLEKLFF
TRBJ2-2,17,TRBD2,TRBV4-1,.,TGCGCCAGCAGCCAAAGCGGCCTAGCGGGGGGGACCGGGGAGCTGTTTTTT,CASSQSGLAGGTGELFF
TRBJ2-2,15,TRBD1,TRBV6-1,.,TGTGCCAGCAGTCCTCGACAGGGGGCAACCGGGGAGCTGTTTTTT,CASSPRQGATGELFF
TRBJ2-1,10,TRBD1,TRBV20-1,.,TGCAGTGCTAGCGGGGACAGGGAATTCTTC,CSASGDREFF
TRBJ1-1,13,.,TRBV28,.,TGTGCCAGCAGTAGGGGCGGATGGACTGAAGCTTTCTTT,CASSRGGWTEAFF
TRBJ2-3,15,TRBD2,TRBV9,.,TGTGCCAGCAGCGCCCGGGGCGGGAGTGGGGATACGCAGTATTTT,CASSARGGSGDTQYF
TRBJ1-1,14,TRBD1,TRBV6-5,.,TGTGCCAGCAGTTCCGACAGGGGTGGGACTGAAGCTTTCTTT,CASSSDRGGTEAFF
TRBJ2-6,19,.,TRBV5-1,once,TGCGCCAGCAGCCCGGATATGGTGCGGGGCCTCTCTGGGGCCAACGTCCTGACTTTC,CASSPDMVRGLSGANVLTF
TRBJ2-5,15,TRBD2,TRBV19,.,TGTGCCAGTAGTGGGACTAGCGGGGGTCCAGAGACCCAGTACTTC,CASSGTSGGPETQYF
TRBJ2-1,15,.,TRBV7-2,.,TGTGCCAGCAGCTTTTCCGCGGACAAATACAATGAGCAGTTCTTC,CASSFSADKYNEQFF
TRBJ2-7,11,.,TRBV28,.,TGTGCCAGCAGAAACAGTTACGAGCAGTACTTC,CASRNSYEQYF
TRBJ2-2,15,.,TRBV5-1,.,TGCGCCAGCAGCTGGGGGACATTTAACACCGGGGAGCTGTTTTTT,CASSWGTFNTGELFF
TRBJ2-7,14,.,TRBV7-8,.,TGTGCCAGCAGCTTACAGGGTAGCTCCTACGAGCAGTACTTC,CASSLQGSSYEQYF
TRBJ2-7,16,TRBD1,TRBV5-1,.,TGCGCCAGCGCCAGGACAGGGTTCCCGAGCTCCTACGAGCAGTACTTC,CASARTGFPSSYEQYF
TRBJ1-2,13,.,TRBV28,.,TGTGCCAGCAGCCCCGGACAGTTCTATGGCTACACCTTC,CASSPGQFYGYTF
TRBJ1-5,15,TRBD1,TRBV5-6,.,TGTGCCAGCAGCTTAGGGGACAGTAGTAATCAGCCCCAGCATTTT,CASSLGDSSNQPQHF
TRBJ2-3,16,TRBD1,TRBV6-6,once,TGTGCCAGCAGCCCCCATGACAGGGCAAGCACAGATACGCAGTATTTT,CASSPHDRASTDTQYF
TRBJ1-2,15,.,TRBV4-3,few,TGCGCCAGCAGCCAAGATCTTAAGGAGGGCTATGGCTACACCTTC,CASSQDLKEGYGYTF
TRBJ2-7,14,TRBD1,TRBV27,once,TGTGCCAGCAGTTTTCAGGGGGCAAGTTACGAGCAGTACTTC,CASSFQGASYEQYF
TRBJ2-7,15,TRBD2,TRBV14,few,TGTGCCAGCAGCCGCAGCGGGGGGGCCTCCTACGAGCAGTACTTC,CASSRSGGASYEQYF
TRBJ2-7,15,.,TRBV7-9,.,TGTGCCAGCAGCTTGGCGGCTGCAACGGGGTACGAGCAGTACTTC,CASSLAAATGYEQYF
TRBJ2-5,16,.,TRBV18,.,TGTGCCAGCTCACCACGGGGCGGGGTCCAGGGAGAGACCCAGTACTTC,CASSPRGGVQGETQYF
TRBJ2-3,14,.,TRBV11-3,.,TGTGCCAGCAGCAGGGGCAAGCCCACAGATACGCAGTATTTT,CASSRGKPTDTQYF
TRBJ1-2,15,.,TRBV6-6,.,TGTGCCAGCAGTTATACAGGGCCAGGGGACTATGGCTACACCTTC,CASSYTGPGDYGYTF
TRBJ2-7,14,TRBD2,TRBV2,.,TGTGCCAGCAGGGTACTAGCGGGGGACTACGAGCAGTACTTC,CASRVLAGDYEQYF
TRBJ1-5,15,.,TRBV18,.,TGTGCCAGCTCACCAGGGCTTATTAGCAATCAGCCCCAGCATTTT,CASSPGLISNQPQHF
TRBJ1-1,15,TRBD1,TRBV7-3,.,TGTGCCAGCAGCTTAACGGGGACAGGGGTCCCTGAAGCTTTCTTT,CASSLTGTGVPEAFF
TRBJ2-5,16,.,TRBV9,.,TGTGCCAGCAGCGAACGACTAGGAGAGAACCAAGAGACCCAGTACTTC,CASSERLGENQETQYF
TRBJ2-7,12,TRBD1,TRBV29-1,.,TGCAGCATACAGACAGGGCTCGACGAGCAGTACTTC,CSIQTGLDEQYF
TRBJ1-1,16,TRBD1,TRBV4-2,.,TGTGCCAGCAGCCACCTAACAGGGGACAGGGGCACTGAAGCTTTCTTT,CASSHLTGDRGTEAFF
TRBJ1-2,15,.,TRBV4-2,.,TGTGCCAGCAGCCAAGATCCGGGGGAAATCTATGGCTACACCTTC,CASSQDPGEIYGYTF
TRBJ2-7,15,TRBD2,TRBV10-3,.,TGTGCCATCAGTGACGGGCTAGCGGGGGTCTACGAGCAGTACTTC,CAISDGLAGVYEQYF
TRBJ2-7,14,TRBD2,TRBV9,.,TGTGCCAGCAGCGTAGGCGGGAGGGTCTACGAGCAGTACTTC,CASSVGGRVYEQYF
TRBJ2-1,14,TRBD2,TRBV19,.,TGTGCCAGTACATCACGGGGGGGCCGAGATGAGCAGTTCTTC,CASTSRGGRDEQFF
TRBJ2-3,15,TRBD2,TRBV7-3,.,TGTGCCAGCAGCCGCACTAGCGGTAACACAGATACGCAGTATTTT,CASSRTSGNTDTQYF
TRBJ2-3,15,TRBD2,TRBV19,.,TGTGCCACCTGCGATCGGGCGGGAGCCACAGATACGCAGTATTTT,CATCDRAGATDTQYF
TRBJ2-5,15,TRBD1,TRBV7-3,.,TGTGCCAGCAGCTCAGGGTCCAGGGGGCAAGAGACCCAGTACTTC,CASSSGSRGQETQYF
TRBJ1-1,15,.,TRBV7-9,few,TGTGCCAGCAGCCCACGTCGGGGGGGGAACACTGAAGCTTTCTTT,CASSPRRGGNTEAFF
TRBJ2-2,15,.,TRBV12-5,.,TGTGCTAGTGCCTCGGAGGGGTTTGGCACCGGGGAGCTGTTTTTT,CASASEGFGTGELFF
TRBJ1-2,13,TRBD1,TRBV19,few,TGTGCCAGTAACGACAGGGGGTTGTATGGCTACACCTTC,CASNDRGLYGYTF
TRBJ2-1,13,.,TRBV19,.,TGTGCCACCGGAGGGCCATCCTACAATGAGCAGTTCTTC,CATGGPSYNEQFF
TRBJ1-5,14,TRBD1,TRBV10-3,.,TGTGCCATCAGCCAGGGGGATAGCAATCAGCCCCAGCATTTT,CAISQGDSNQPQHF
TRBJ2-6,12,.,TRBV19,.,TGTGCCTCGGGCTCTGGGGCCAACGTCCTGACTTTC,CASGSGANVLTF
TRBJ2-2,13,.,TRBV29-1,few,TGCAGCGTTGATCCTTTACAAACCGGGGAGCTGTTTTTT,CSVDPLQTGELFF